The rows below give T cell receptor beta chains drawn from one sample of a study of shared clonotypes between healthy human individuals. The repertoire was sequenced with immunoSEQ multiplex PCR; TCRdb's copy has only in-frame clones and lacks some. The sample lists roughly 1,600,000 clones, 97% to 99% occurring once. The specimen sequenced was naive CD4+ T cells sorted from blood. The receptors come from a man aged 25 to 45 in good health. Both conserved end residues are trimmed from each CDR3. Fields, in order: J gene, V gene, CDR3 length, CDR3 protein.

J: TRBJ2-1
V: TRBV4-1
length: 14
CDR3: ASSQASERRYNEQF

J: TRBJ1-3
V: TRBV5-4
length: 10
CDR3: ASSLDSNTIY

J: TRBJ2-5
V: TRBV10-1
length: 14
CDR3: ASRDYGPTPMETQY

J: TRBJ2-7
V: TRBV7-2
length: 13
CDR3: ASSLGGGSSYEQY

J: TRBJ1-2
V: TRBV28
length: 15
CDR3: ASSLRQGAFIDYGYT

J: TRBJ2-1
V: TRBV12-5
length: 14
CDR3: ASGPVAGGPLGEQF

J: TRBJ1-5
V: TRBV15
length: 10
CDR3: ATSGVGQPQH

J: TRBJ2-3
V: TRBV5-4
length: 14
CDR3: ASSRELAGAVDTQY

J: TRBJ2-1
V: TRBV9
length: 13
CDR3: ASSVESEGYNEQF

J: TRBJ2-1
V: TRBV14
length: 14
CDR3: ASSHRLARAANEQF

J: TRBJ2-7
V: TRBV7-9
length: 10
CDR3: ASRSGNQTEY

J: TRBJ2-3
V: TRBV7-6
length: 14
CDR3: ASSTTSGRRSDTQY

J: TRBJ1-5
V: TRBV10-3
length: 12
CDR3: AISGAGPNQPQH

J: TRBJ2-3
V: TRBV6-1
length: 9
CDR3: AARVTDTQY

J: TRBJ1-1
V: TRBV6-5
length: 12
CDR3: ASRATGWNTEAF

J: TRBJ1-1
V: TRBV10-3
length: 14
CDR3: ATSREPGQQNTEAF

J: TRBJ2-1
V: TRBV9
length: 13
CDR3: ASSEGQWAYNEQF

J: TRBJ2-7
V: TRBV5-6
length: 12
CDR3: ASSSRSFSYEQY

J: TRBJ2-7
V: TRBV4-3
length: 12
CDR3: ASSWGQGVYEQY

J: TRBJ2-7
V: TRBV25-1
length: 12
CDR3: ASSTGGGTNGQY

J: TRBJ1-1
V: TRBV29-1
length: 14
CDR3: SVGNYSGQGLGKAF

J: TRBJ1-4
V: TRBV5-4
length: 13
CDR3: ASSGNRGQGEKLF

J: TRBJ1-4
V: TRBV18
length: 14
CDR3: ASSSLAGQDNEKLF

J: TRBJ2-7
V: TRBV2
length: 11
CDR3: ASSERTIYEQY

J: TRBJ2-1
V: TRBV9
length: 15
CDR3: ASSPRIAGAPYNEQF

J: TRBJ2-3
V: TRBV7-9
length: 10
CDR3: ASSSPADTQY

J: TRBJ2-1
V: TRBV5-1
length: 12
CDR3: ASSFGSSYNEQF

J: TRBJ2-2
V: TRBV11-2
length: 12
CDR3: ASVPVRSTGELF

J: TRBJ2-3
V: TRBV5-1
length: 12
CDR3: ASSLLQPTDTQY

J: TRBJ1-1
V: TRBV19
length: 10
CDR3: ASWDRNTEAF

J: TRBJ2-3
V: TRBV7-9
length: 11
CDR3: ASSTIKADTQY

J: TRBJ1-5
V: TRBV19
length: 13
CDR3: ASSMGPGTNQPQH

J: TRBJ1-1
V: TRBV20-1
length: 9
CDR3: SARDTGEAF

J: TRBJ2-3
V: TRBV6-6
length: 13
CDR3: ASSYIGQGVDTQY

J: TRBJ2-3
V: TRBV25-1
length: 14
CDR3: ASSESLAGFTDTQY

J: TRBJ2-1
V: TRBV5-1
length: 19
CDR3: ASSWMGWAGEAASSYNEQF

J: TRBJ1-1
V: TRBV5-6
length: 17
CDR3: ASSFGGPTVSGMNTEAF

J: TRBJ2-3
V: TRBV15
length: 14
CDR3: ATSRDLAGVTDTQY

J: TRBJ1-3
V: TRBV30
length: 13
CDR3: AWSRDGFSGNTIY

J: TRBJ2-7
V: TRBV11-3
length: 14
CDR3: ASSLGFGSKGYEQY

J: TRBJ1-3
V: TRBV7-6
length: 14
CDR3: ASSPGPGRSGNTIY

J: TRBJ2-5
V: TRBV7-2
length: 13
CDR3: ASSLGNWGQETQY

J: TRBJ2-1
V: TRBV9
length: 13
CDR3: ASSVDGLTYNEQF

J: TRBJ2-3
V: TRBV9
length: 13
CDR3: ASSVAAGETDTQY

J: TRBJ1-1
V: TRBV19
length: 14
CDR3: ASRSSEVSSNTEAF

J: TRBJ2-3
V: TRBV2
length: 14
CDR3: ASSEIRLASTDTQY

J: TRBJ2-7
V: TRBV5-1
length: 14
CDR3: ASSPEVGAFSYEQY

J: TRBJ2-2
V: TRBV6-4
length: 16
CDR3: ASSLLGLGTGPHGELF

J: TRBJ2-7
V: TRBV5-1
length: 15
CDR3: ASTHTQTGGAFYEQY

J: TRBJ2-7
V: TRBV11-3
length: 12
CDR3: AADIVGREDEQY

J: TRBJ2-7
V: TRBV25-1
length: 12
CDR3: ASTPLGQAREQY

J: TRBJ2-7
V: TRBV29-1
length: 10
CDR3: SVDQGPTEQY

J: TRBJ2-2
V: TRBV7-8
length: 12
CDR3: ASSFIRGSGELF

J: TRBJ2-2
V: TRBV27
length: 12
CDR3: ASSLYRNTGELF

J: TRBJ1-1
V: TRBV10-2
length: 13
CDR3: ASSDRGGLNTEAF

J: TRBJ1-5
V: TRBV25-1
length: 13
CDR3: ASSGTMTENQPQH

J: TRBJ2-3
V: TRBV27
length: 12
CDR3: ASSFSGRASSLY

J: TRBJ2-1
V: TRBV9
length: 10
CDR3: ASSETGDEQF

J: TRBJ1-5
V: TRBV10-3
length: 11
CDR3: AISEGGNQPQH

J: TRBJ1-2
V: TRBV18
length: 16
CDR3: ASSPRAGTTPDNYGYT